This T cell receptor (beta chain) is drawn from a study of T cell repertoires in cytomegalovirus infection. This CDR3 is 13 amino acids long. CDR1 SNHLY and CDR2 FYNNEI come from the germline V gene. V lost 3 bases, J lost 5 bases, and 10 bases lay in between. TCRdb reprocessed the reads with MiXCR, giving one entry per CDR3 protein. The data show just under 550,000 distinct CDR3 sequences, about 30% seen once. Study observations and caveats: Cumulative public TCR beta family frequency identified carriers of CMV plus the relevant HLA. HLA-C-restricted CMV clonotypes gave the most frequent clonotype in two of eight donors.

In the case of this clonotype: What it binds is not known.

This sequence originates from a human donor in good health (CMV status not recorded). Some clones in this sample may be carry-over from other donors' samples. Specimen: PBMCs. This chain connects TRBV2 to TRBJ1-1, with a possible D match to TRBD1 (6 bases). The CDR3 protein is CASSDQGRTEAFF. The CDR3 DNA follows: TGTGCCAGCAGTGATCAGGGGAGGACTGAAGCTTTCTTT.